This T cell receptor (beta chain) derives from a study of regulatory T cells. Findings of the study overall: In CD3G-deficient patients, conventional CD4+ T cells were enriched for hydrophobic CDR3 residues at positions 6 and 7. Patient repertoires had restricted TRB V-J pairs and skewed V and J usage, most in Tregs.

The CDR3 is 16 residues long. Germline trimming cut 2 bases from V and 6 bases from J; bases unmatched to any gene: 8. CDR1 and CDR2 from the germline V gene are MGHRA and YSYEKL. The PCR used 52 TRBV and 13 TRBJ primers. Data came from immunoSEQ multiplex PCR; TCRdb stores just in-frame clones and leaves some out. The sample consists of over 25,000 clones, approximately 90% of them appearing once. Turning to this clone: Its antigen remains unknown.

The rearrangement joins TRBV4-1 to TRBJ2-1, with 9 bases lining up with TRBD2. This TCR was recovered from a person aged 18 to 29 with CD3G deficiency. The sequenced material came from conventional CD4+ T cells sorted from blood. CDR3: CASSQLGRGGGNEQFF. The CDR3 DNA reads TGCGCCAGCAGCCAACTAGGGCGGGGGGGCGGCAATGAGCAGTTCTTC.